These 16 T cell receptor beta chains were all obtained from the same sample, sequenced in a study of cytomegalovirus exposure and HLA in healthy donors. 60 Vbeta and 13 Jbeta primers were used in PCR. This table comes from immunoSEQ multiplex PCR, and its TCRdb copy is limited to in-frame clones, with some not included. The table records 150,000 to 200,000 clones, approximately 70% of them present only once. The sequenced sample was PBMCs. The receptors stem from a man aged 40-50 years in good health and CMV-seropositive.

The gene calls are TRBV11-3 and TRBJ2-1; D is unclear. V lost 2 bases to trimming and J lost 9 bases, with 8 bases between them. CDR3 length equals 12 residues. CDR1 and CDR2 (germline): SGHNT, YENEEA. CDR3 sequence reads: CASSLSNSEQFF. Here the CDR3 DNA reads TGTGCCAGCAGCTTAAGTAACAGTGAGCAGTTCTTC. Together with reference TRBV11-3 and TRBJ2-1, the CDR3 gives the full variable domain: EAGVVQSPRYKIIEKKQPVAFWCNPISGHNTLYWYLQNLGQGPELLIRYENEEAVDDSQLPKDRFSAERLKGVDSTLKIQPAELGDSAVYLCASSLSNSEQFFGPGTRLTVL.

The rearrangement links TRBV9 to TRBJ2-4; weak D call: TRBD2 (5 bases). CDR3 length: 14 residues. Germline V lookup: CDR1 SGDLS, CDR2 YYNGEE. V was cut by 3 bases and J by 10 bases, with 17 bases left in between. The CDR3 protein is CASSARGWTEIQYF. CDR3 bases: TGTGCCAGCAGCGCCCGGGGTTGGACGGAGATTCAGTACTTC.

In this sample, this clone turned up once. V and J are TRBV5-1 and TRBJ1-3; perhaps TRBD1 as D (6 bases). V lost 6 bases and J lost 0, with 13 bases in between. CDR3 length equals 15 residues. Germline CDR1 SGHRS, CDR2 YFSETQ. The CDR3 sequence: CASTREGVSGNTIYF. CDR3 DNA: TGCGCCAGCACCCGGGAGGGGGTCTCTGGAAACACCATATATTTT.

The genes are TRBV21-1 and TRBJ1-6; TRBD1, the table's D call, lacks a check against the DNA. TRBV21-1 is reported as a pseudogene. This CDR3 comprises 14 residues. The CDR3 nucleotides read TGTGCCAGCAGGGAGAGGGGGCAGGATTCACCCCTCCACTTT. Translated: CASRERGQDSPLHF.

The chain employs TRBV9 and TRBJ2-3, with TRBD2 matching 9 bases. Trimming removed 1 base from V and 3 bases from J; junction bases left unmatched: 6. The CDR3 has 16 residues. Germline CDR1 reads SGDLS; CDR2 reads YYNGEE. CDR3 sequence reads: CASSVRRGGRTDTQYF. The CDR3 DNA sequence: TGTGCCAGCAGCGTAAGGCGGGGGGGGAGAACAGATACGCAGTATTTT.

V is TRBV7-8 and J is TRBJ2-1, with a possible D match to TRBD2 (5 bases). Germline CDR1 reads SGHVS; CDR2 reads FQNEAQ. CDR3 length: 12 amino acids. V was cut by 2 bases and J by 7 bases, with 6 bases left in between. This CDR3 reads CASSLSGNEQFF. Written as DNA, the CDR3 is TGTGCCAGCAGCTTATCGGGGAATGAGCAGTTCTTC.

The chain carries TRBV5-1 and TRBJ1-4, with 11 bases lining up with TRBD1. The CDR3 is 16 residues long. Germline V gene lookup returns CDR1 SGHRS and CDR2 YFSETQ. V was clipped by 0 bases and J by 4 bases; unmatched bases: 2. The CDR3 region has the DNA TGCGCCAGCAGCTTGGAGGGACAGGGGGGTAATGAAAAACTGTTTTTT. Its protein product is CASSLEGQGGNEKLFF. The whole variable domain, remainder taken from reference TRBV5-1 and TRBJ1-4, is KAGVTQTPRYLIKTRGQQVTLSCSPISGHRSVSWYQQTPGQGLQFLFEYFSETQRNKGNFPGRFSGRQFSNSRSEMNVSTLELGDSALYLCASSLEGQGGNEKLFFGSGTQLSVL.

The CDR3, as DNA: TGTGCCAGCAGCAATCAGGGGACGCGGAGGTCCGACGAGCAGTACTTC. Amino acids: CASSNQGTRRSDEQYF. This sequence joins TRBV27 and TRBJ2-7; possible D gene TRBD1, 6 bases. The CDR3 runs to 16 residues. V was clipped by 6 bases and J by 5 bases, with 23 bases between them. Germline lookup yields CDR1 MNHEY and CDR2 SMNVEV (reference sequence).

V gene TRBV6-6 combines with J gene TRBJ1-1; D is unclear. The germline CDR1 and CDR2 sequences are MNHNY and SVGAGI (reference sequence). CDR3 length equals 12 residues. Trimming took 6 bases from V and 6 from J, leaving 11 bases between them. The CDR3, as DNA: TGTGCCAGCAGACCCGGCGGGGCTGAAGCTTTCTTT. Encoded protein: CASRPGGAEAFF.

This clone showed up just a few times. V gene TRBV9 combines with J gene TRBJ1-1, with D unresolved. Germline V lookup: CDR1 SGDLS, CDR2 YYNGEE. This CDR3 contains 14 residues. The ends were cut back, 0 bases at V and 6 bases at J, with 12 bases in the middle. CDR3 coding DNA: TGTGCCAGCAGCGTAGCCGGAGCCTCGTCTGAAGCTTTCTTT. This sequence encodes CASSVAGASSEAFF.

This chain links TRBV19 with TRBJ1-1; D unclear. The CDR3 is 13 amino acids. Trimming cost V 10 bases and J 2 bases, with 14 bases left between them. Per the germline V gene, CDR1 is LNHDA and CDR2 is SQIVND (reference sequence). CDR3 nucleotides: TGTGCCACTCGCCTGTGGGCCAACACTGAAGCTTTCTTT. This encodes CATRLWANTEAFF.

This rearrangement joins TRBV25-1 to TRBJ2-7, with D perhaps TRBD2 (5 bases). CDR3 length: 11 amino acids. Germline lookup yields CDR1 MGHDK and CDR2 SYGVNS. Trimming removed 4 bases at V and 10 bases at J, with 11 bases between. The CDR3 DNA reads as TGTGCCAGCAGTGGGGTCCGGGAACAGTACTTC. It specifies CASSGVREQYF.

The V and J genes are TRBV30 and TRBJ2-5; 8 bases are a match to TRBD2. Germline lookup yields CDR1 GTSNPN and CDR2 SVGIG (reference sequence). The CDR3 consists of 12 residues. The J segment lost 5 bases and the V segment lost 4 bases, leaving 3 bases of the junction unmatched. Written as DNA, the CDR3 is TGTGCCTGGACCCGGGGGGGTGAGACCCAGTACTTC. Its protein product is CAWTRGGETQYF.

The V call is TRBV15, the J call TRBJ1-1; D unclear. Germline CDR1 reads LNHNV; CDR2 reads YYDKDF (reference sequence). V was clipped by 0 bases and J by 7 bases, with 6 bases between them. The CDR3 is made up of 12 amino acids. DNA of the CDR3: TGTGCCACCAGCAGAGATTTTAATGAAGCTTTCTTT. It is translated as CATSRDFNEAFF. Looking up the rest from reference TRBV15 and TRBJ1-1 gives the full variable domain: DAMVIQNPRYQVTQFGKPVTLSCSQTLNHNVMYWYQQKSSQAPKLLFHYYDKDFNNEADTPDNFQSRRPNTSFCFLDIRSPGLGDTAMYLCATSRDFNEAFFGQGTRLTVV.

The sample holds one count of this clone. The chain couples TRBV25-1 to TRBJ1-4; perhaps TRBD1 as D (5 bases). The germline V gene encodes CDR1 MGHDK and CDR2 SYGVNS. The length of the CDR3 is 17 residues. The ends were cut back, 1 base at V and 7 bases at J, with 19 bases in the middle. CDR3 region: CASSEFPDSTITEKLFF. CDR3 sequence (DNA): TGTGCCAGCAGTGAATTCCCCGACAGTACAATAACTGAAAAACTGTTTTTT.

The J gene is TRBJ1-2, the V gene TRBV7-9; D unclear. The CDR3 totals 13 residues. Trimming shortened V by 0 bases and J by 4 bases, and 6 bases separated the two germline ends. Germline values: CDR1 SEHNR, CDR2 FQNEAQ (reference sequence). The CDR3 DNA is TGTGCCAGCAGCTTAGCATTGGCCTATGGCTACACCTTC. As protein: CASSLALAYGYTF.